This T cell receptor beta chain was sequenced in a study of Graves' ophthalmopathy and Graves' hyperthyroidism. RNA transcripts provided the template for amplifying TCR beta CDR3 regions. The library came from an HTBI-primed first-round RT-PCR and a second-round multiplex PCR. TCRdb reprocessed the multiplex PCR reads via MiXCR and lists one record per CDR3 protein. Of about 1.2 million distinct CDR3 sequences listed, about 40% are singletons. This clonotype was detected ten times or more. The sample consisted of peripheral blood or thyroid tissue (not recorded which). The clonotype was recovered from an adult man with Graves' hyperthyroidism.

CDR3: CASTLRSGGNQPQHF. CDR3 bases: TGTGCCAGTACTCTTCGGTCGGGGGGAAATCAGCCCCAGCATTTT. The V and J genes are TRBV19 and TRBJ1-5; D perhaps matches TRBD1 (5 bases). In germline, CDR1 is LNHDA, CDR2 SQIVND (reference sequence). CDR3 length: 15 residues. Trimming shortened V by 7 bases and J by 4 bases, and 17 bases separated the two germline ends.